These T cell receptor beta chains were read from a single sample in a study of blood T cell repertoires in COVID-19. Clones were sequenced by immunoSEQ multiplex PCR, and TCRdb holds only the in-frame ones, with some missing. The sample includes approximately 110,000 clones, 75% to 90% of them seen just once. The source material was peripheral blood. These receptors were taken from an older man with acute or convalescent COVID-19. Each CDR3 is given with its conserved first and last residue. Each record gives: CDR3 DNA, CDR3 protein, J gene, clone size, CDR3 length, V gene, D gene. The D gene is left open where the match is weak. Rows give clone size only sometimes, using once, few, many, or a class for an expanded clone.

cdr3_nt: TGTGCCAGCAGCCACTTCGACAGGAACACTGAAGCTTTCTTT; cdr3_aa: CASSHFDRNTEAFF; j_call: TRBJ1-1; clone_size: -; cdr3_length: 14; v_call: TRBV3-1/TRBV3-2; d_call: -
cdr3_nt: TGTGCCAGCAGCCCCCAAGGACAGGGAGGGGTAGCTTTCTTT; cdr3_aa: CASSPQGQGGVAFF; j_call: TRBJ1-1; clone_size: -; cdr3_length: 14; v_call: TRBV9; d_call: TRBD1
cdr3_nt: TGCGCCAGCAGCTCACCAGGGGCCACAGATACGCAGTATTTT; cdr3_aa: CASSSPGATDTQYF; j_call: TRBJ2-3; clone_size: -; cdr3_length: 14; v_call: TRBV5-1; d_call: -
cdr3_nt: TGTGCCAGCAGTTCGGCTACCCAGGGAATCTATGGCTACACCTTC; cdr3_aa: CASSSATQGIYGYTF; j_call: TRBJ1-2; clone_size: -; cdr3_length: 15; v_call: TRBV28; d_call: -
cdr3_nt: TGCGCCAGCAGCTTTCCCGGGACAAACTATGGCTACACCTTC; cdr3_aa: CASSFPGTNYGYTF; j_call: TRBJ1-2; clone_size: -; cdr3_length: 14; v_call: TRBV5-1; d_call: -
cdr3_nt: TGTGCCAGCAGTACGACTGGCTCAGGGGATTCACCCCTCCACTTT; cdr3_aa: CASSTTGSGDSPLHF; j_call: TRBJ1-6; clone_size: -; cdr3_length: 15; v_call: TRBV6-5; d_call: -
cdr3_nt: TGTGCCAGTACAGAGGGGGACACCGGGGAGCTGTTTTTT; cdr3_aa: CASTEGDTGELFF; j_call: TRBJ2-2; clone_size: -; cdr3_length: 13; v_call: TRBV19; d_call: -
cdr3_nt: TGTGCCAGCAGAGACAGGGTTGAGATGCCCCTCCACTTT; cdr3_aa: CASRDRVEMPLHF; j_call: TRBJ1-6; clone_size: -; cdr3_length: 13; v_call: TRBV6-5; d_call: TRBD1
cdr3_nt: TGTGCCAGCAGCCCCGCGTACAGGGGGGGCGAGCAGTACTTC; cdr3_aa: CASSPAYRGGEQYF; j_call: TRBJ2-7; clone_size: once; cdr3_length: 14; v_call: TRBV3-1/TRBV3-2; d_call: -
cdr3_nt: TGTGCCAGCTCACTATCGCCTGAGGGCACCATATATTTT; cdr3_aa: CASSLSPEGTIYF; j_call: TRBJ1-3; clone_size: -; cdr3_length: 13; v_call: TRBV18; d_call: -
cdr3_nt: TGCGCCAGCAGCCGAGAAACAGGGGGCGACTATGGCTACACCTTC; cdr3_aa: CASSRETGGDYGYTF; j_call: TRBJ1-2; clone_size: -; cdr3_length: 15; v_call: TRBV5-1; d_call: TRBD1
cdr3_nt: TGTGCCAGCAGTTTAGTAGACCGGCAGGCGATAACTGGGGCCAACGTCCTGACTTTC; cdr3_aa: CASSLVDRQAITGANVLTF; j_call: TRBJ2-6; clone_size: -; cdr3_length: 19; v_call: TRBV28; d_call: -
cdr3_nt: TGTGCCAGCAGTTTAGGGGACAGGGGTCGTTCACCCCTCCACTTT; cdr3_aa: CASSLGDRGRSPLHF; j_call: TRBJ1-6; clone_size: -; cdr3_length: 15; v_call: TRBV6-5; d_call: TRBD1
cdr3_nt: TGCGCCAGCAGCTGGGGACAGGGACAGACTTATGGCTACACCTTC; cdr3_aa: CASSWGQGQTYGYTF; j_call: TRBJ1-2; clone_size: -; cdr3_length: 15; v_call: TRBV5-1; d_call: TRBD1
cdr3_nt: TGTGCCAGCAGCCAAGGGACAGGGGGAAACGGAGGCCAAGAGACCCAGTACTTC; cdr3_aa: CASSQGTGGNGGQETQYF; j_call: TRBJ2-5; clone_size: -; cdr3_length: 18; v_call: TRBV4-2; d_call: TRBD1
cdr3_nt: TGTGCCAGCAGTTTCTTTCGGGGGGTTATTCGTAGGGGGCAAGAGACCCAGTACTTC; cdr3_aa: CASSFFRGVIRRGQETQYF; j_call: TRBJ2-5; clone_size: -; cdr3_length: 19; v_call: TRBV28; d_call: -
cdr3_nt: TGTGCCAGCAGCCCGTCACAGGGAGTTAGGGAAAAACTGTTTTTT; cdr3_aa: CASSPSQGVREKLFF; j_call: TRBJ1-4; clone_size: -; cdr3_length: 15; v_call: TRBV3-1/TRBV3-2; d_call: -
cdr3_nt: TGTGCCAGCAGCCCAAGGACAGCCCCGACGTCCCTCCACTTT; cdr3_aa: CASSPRTAPTSLHF; j_call: TRBJ1-6; clone_size: few; cdr3_length: 14; v_call: TRBV9; d_call: -
cdr3_nt: TGTGCCAGCAGCTCCGGGACAGGGGGCCTCGAGCAGTACTTC; cdr3_aa: CASSSGTGGLEQYF; j_call: TRBJ2-7; clone_size: few; cdr3_length: 14; v_call: TRBV7-3; d_call: TRBD1
cdr3_nt: TGTGCCAGCAGCCATTGGCAGGGCGCCTTCAATGAAAAACTGTTTTTT; cdr3_aa: CASSHWQGAFNEKLFF; j_call: TRBJ1-4; clone_size: once; cdr3_length: 16; v_call: TRBV14; d_call: -
cdr3_nt: TGTGCCATTTCAACAGGGATAAGGAATGGCTACACCTTC; cdr3_aa: CAISTGIRNGYTF; j_call: TRBJ1-2; clone_size: -; cdr3_length: 13; v_call: TRBV10-3; d_call: -
cdr3_nt: TGTGCCAGCAGGACGGAGCAAACTAGAGCCCCCACCACAGATACGCAGTATTTT; cdr3_aa: CASRTEQTRAPTTDTQYF; j_call: TRBJ2-3; clone_size: -; cdr3_length: 18; v_call: TRBV27; d_call: -
cdr3_nt: TGTGCCAGCAGCTTAATCGGACAGGCCAATCAGCCCCAGCATTTT; cdr3_aa: CASSLIGQANQPQHF; j_call: TRBJ1-5; clone_size: -; cdr3_length: 15; v_call: TRBV7-3; d_call: TRBD1
cdr3_nt: TGTGCCAGCAGCTTTGACAGGGACACTGAAGCTTTCTTT; cdr3_aa: CASSFDRDTEAFF; j_call: TRBJ1-1; clone_size: -; cdr3_length: 13; v_call: TRBV5-4; d_call: TRBD1
cdr3_nt: TGTGCCAGTAGTATAAGAGCGGGGGGCCTCGAGCAGTACTTC; cdr3_aa: CASSIRAGGLEQYF; j_call: TRBJ2-7; clone_size: -; cdr3_length: 14; v_call: TRBV19; d_call: TRBD2
cdr3_nt: TGCAGCGTAGCCCGACAAGGAATGAACACTGAAGCTTTCTTT; cdr3_aa: CSVARQGMNTEAFF; j_call: TRBJ1-1; clone_size: -; cdr3_length: 14; v_call: TRBV29-1; d_call: -
cdr3_nt: TGTGCCAGCAGTGAACGAGACACCATATATTTT; cdr3_aa: CASSERDTIYF; j_call: TRBJ1-3; clone_size: -; cdr3_length: 11; v_call: TRBV6-1; d_call: -
cdr3_nt: TGTGCCAGCAGCCAAGTGGGGGGATCTGAAGCTTTCTTT; cdr3_aa: CASSQVGGSEAFF; j_call: TRBJ1-1; clone_size: -; cdr3_length: 13; v_call: TRBV3-1/TRBV3-2; d_call: -
cdr3_nt: TGCGCCAGCACCTTGGGGACAGGGGAATCTAATGAGCAGTTCTTC; cdr3_aa: CASTLGTGESNEQFF; j_call: TRBJ2-1; clone_size: once; cdr3_length: 15; v_call: TRBV5-1; d_call: TRBD1
cdr3_nt: TGTGCCAGCAGCCAAGCGGGGGGGTTTGTAAGCGAGCAGTACTTC; cdr3_aa: CASSQAGGFVSEQYF; j_call: TRBJ2-7; clone_size: -; cdr3_length: 15; v_call: TRBV3-1/TRBV3-2; d_call: TRBD2
cdr3_nt: TGTGCCAGCAGCGTACGACAGGGGGCGAACACTGAAGCTTTCTTT; cdr3_aa: CASSVRQGANTEAFF; j_call: TRBJ1-1; clone_size: -; cdr3_length: 15; v_call: TRBV11-2; d_call: TRBD1
cdr3_nt: TGTGCCAGCAGTTACGGAGGGACAGCATCCTACGAGCAGTACTTC; cdr3_aa: CASSYGGTASYEQYF; j_call: TRBJ2-7; clone_size: -; cdr3_length: 15; v_call: TRBV6-5; d_call: -
cdr3_nt: TGTGCCAGCAGCTTGGTTGGACAGGGCGGAAATCAGCCCCAGCATTTT; cdr3_aa: CASSLVGQGGNQPQHF; j_call: TRBJ1-5; clone_size: few; cdr3_length: 16; v_call: TRBV5-6; d_call: TRBD1
cdr3_nt: TGTGCCAGCGCATTGGAAAGGACGGAGGGTGCTCGTCAGCCCCAGCATTTT; cdr3_aa: CASALERTEGARQPQHF; j_call: TRBJ1-5; clone_size: -; cdr3_length: 17; v_call: TRBV2; d_call: -
cdr3_nt: TGCGCCAGCAGCTTGATTCCGGGAAGCTCCTACAATGAGCAGTTCTTC; cdr3_aa: CASSLIPGSSYNEQFF; j_call: TRBJ2-1; clone_size: -; cdr3_length: 16; v_call: TRBV5-1; d_call: -
cdr3_nt: TGTGCCAGCAGTTCCACGGACAGGGGGGTTTATCAGCCCCAGCATTTT; cdr3_aa: CASSSTDRGVYQPQHF; j_call: TRBJ1-5; clone_size: -; cdr3_length: 16; v_call: TRBV6-5; d_call: TRBD1
cdr3_nt: TGTGCCTGGAGTGTACTTTGGTCTGGGAGTAGTGAAAAACTGTTTTTT; cdr3_aa: CAWSVLWSGSSEKLFF; j_call: TRBJ1-4; clone_size: -; cdr3_length: 16; v_call: TRBV30; d_call: -
cdr3_nt: TGCGCCAGCAGCCTACAGACAAGCTCCTACAATGAGCAGTTCTTC; cdr3_aa: CASSLQTSSYNEQFF; j_call: TRBJ2-1; clone_size: -; cdr3_length: 15; v_call: TRBV5-1; d_call: -
cdr3_nt: TGTGCCAGCAGATTGGACAGGGCATATCAGCCCCAGCATTTT; cdr3_aa: CASRLDRAYQPQHF; j_call: TRBJ1-5; clone_size: -; cdr3_length: 14; v_call: TRBV2; d_call: TRBD1
cdr3_nt: TGTGCCAGCAGTGTAGAGGGTATGGGAGATACGCAGTATTTT; cdr3_aa: CASSVEGMGDTQYF; j_call: TRBJ2-3; clone_size: -; cdr3_length: 14; v_call: TRBV2; d_call: -
cdr3_nt: TGCAGCGTATTCACAGGGGGAAGGGCTAATGAAAAACTGTTTTTT; cdr3_aa: CSVFTGGRANEKLFF; j_call: TRBJ1-4; clone_size: -; cdr3_length: 15; v_call: TRBV29-1; d_call: TRBD1
cdr3_nt: TGCGCCAGCAGCTTGGTAGGTAGCGCCCAACGAGAGCAGTACTTC; cdr3_aa: CASSLVGSAQREQYF; j_call: TRBJ2-7; clone_size: -; cdr3_length: 15; v_call: TRBV5-1; d_call: -
cdr3_nt: TGCGCCAGCAGTGAGAGGGGGTATGGCACAGATACGCAGTATTTT; cdr3_aa: CASSERGYGTDTQYF; j_call: TRBJ2-3; clone_size: -; cdr3_length: 15; v_call: TRBV10-1; d_call: -
cdr3_nt: TGTGCCAGCAGTATGACAGGGGGAGGCTTGTACGGGGCCAACGTCCTGACTTTC; cdr3_aa: CASSMTGGGLYGANVLTF; j_call: TRBJ2-6; clone_size: -; cdr3_length: 18; v_call: TRBV7-9; d_call: TRBD1
cdr3_nt: TGTGCCAGCAGAAATAGCGGGAATGGGGCAGATACGCAGTATTTT; cdr3_aa: CASRNSGNGADTQYF; j_call: TRBJ2-3; clone_size: -; cdr3_length: 15; v_call: TRBV28; d_call: TRBD2
cdr3_nt: TGCGCCAGCAGCTCACTAGCAGGCTCCTACAATGAGCAGTTCTTC; cdr3_aa: CASSSLAGSYNEQFF; j_call: TRBJ2-1; clone_size: once; cdr3_length: 15; v_call: TRBV5-1; d_call: -
cdr3_nt: TGTGCCAGCAGTGGTGGGGAGGGGGAGTTCTCTGGCTACACCTTC; cdr3_aa: CASSGGEGEFSGYTF; j_call: TRBJ1-2; clone_size: -; cdr3_length: 15; v_call: TRBV2; d_call: -